A single sample gave rise to the 21 T cell receptor beta chains below, sequenced in a study of T cells expressing NK-cell markers. TCRdb re-called the 5' RACE reads; one entry per CDR3 protein, DNA not given. Found here are about 180,000 distinct CDR3 sequences; the top ten clones hold over 20%. Sequencing was performed on blood T cells: a sorted CD56 or NKG2C T cell subset, CD4+ or CD8+ T cells, or bulk PBMC T cells (not recorded which). The receptors come from a man between 18 and 69 years old in good health.

The rearrangement links TRBV11-3 to TRBJ1-3. Germline loops: CDR1 SGHNT, CDR2 YENEEA. The CDR3 has 13 amino acids. The CDR3 spells CASSLDDRKTIYF.

This sequence joins TRBV7-8 and TRBJ1-4. The CDR3 sequence is 13 residues long. Germline loops: CDR1 SGHVS, CDR2 FQNEAQ. The CDR3 spells CASSFTGLEKLFF.

This chain links TRBV20-1 with TRBJ2-1; TCRdb's D gene call, TRBD1, goes unchecked for lack of DNA. Germline values: CDR1 DFQATT, CDR2 SNEGSKA (reference sequence). The CDR3 sequence is 12 residues long. CDR3 sequence reads: CSARETGGEQFF.

V gene TRBV11-2 combines with J gene TRBJ2-7; the D call from TCRdb, TRBD1, cannot be confirmed without DNA. CDR3 length: 15 amino acids. The germline CDR1 and CDR2 sequences are SGHAT and FQNNGV. CDR3: CASSLVRGNTHEQYF.

CDR3 protein: CASSRVGGDRNGYTF. This chain joins TRBV4-1 and TRBJ1-2; the TCRdb call, TRBD1, lacks DNA for checking. In germline, CDR1 is MGHRA, CDR2 YSYEKL. The length of the CDR3 is 15 residues.

The chain recombines TRBV29-1 with TRBJ2-3; as DNA is missing, the TRBD1 call by TCRdb cannot be tested. Looked up from germline, CDR1 is SQVTM and CDR2 is ANQGSEA. The CDR3 length is 13 residues. CDR3 region: CSVPPFPGDTQYF.

The CDR3 loop is CASGVESGVYEQYF. The gene calls are TRBV5-1 and TRBJ2-7. The germline CDR1 and CDR2 sequences are SGHRS and YFSETQ. This CDR3 comprises 14 residues.

The V call is TRBV19, the J call TRBJ2-7. The CDR3 loop spans 15 amino acids. Germline V gene lookup returns CDR1 LNHDA and CDR2 SQIVND (reference sequence). The CDR3 here is CASSILLFPISEQYF.

This chain connects TRBV13 to TRBJ2-7; TCRdb picks TRBD1, but there is no DNA to check that call. Germline lookup yields CDR1 PRHDT and CDR2 FYEKMQ (reference sequence). The CDR3 spans 15 residues. The CDR3 region is CASSSRDIPTYEQYF. The variable domain in full, with the rest retrieved from reference TRBV13 and TRBJ2-7, is AAGVIQSPRHLIKEKRETATLKCYPIPRHDTVYWYQQGPGQDPQFLISFYEKMQSDKGSIPDRFSAQQFSDYHSELNMSSLELGDSALYFCASSSRDIPTYEQYFGPGTRLTVT.

This CDR3 reads CASSSQQGWNTEAFF. The chain uses TRBV5-1 and TRBJ1-1; TCRdb lists TRBD1, though no DNA is available to test this call. CDR1 is SGHRS, CDR2 YFSETQ, per germline. This CDR3 is built from 15 residues.

This chain joins TRBV12-3 or TRBV12-4 and TRBJ2-4. This CDR3 contains 13 residues. CDR3 amino acids: CASSSSLGNIQYF.

The chain employs TRBV6-5 and TRBJ2-7; the TCRdb D gene call, TRBD1, has no DNA to confirm it. The length of the CDR3 is 15 residues. Germline-derived CDR1 and CDR2 are MNHEY and SVGAGI. The CDR3 protein is CASSYGLQGTYEQYF.

The J gene is TRBJ2-2, the V gene TRBV11-2. The length of the CDR3 is 17 residues. Germline CDR1 is SGHAT and CDR2 is FQNNGV. CDR3: CASSASWNGANTGELFF. The full variable domain, rest sourced from reference TRBV11-2 and TRBJ2-2, is EAGVAQSPRYKIIEKRQSVAFWCNPISGHATLYWYQQILGQGPKLLIQFQNNGVVDDSQLPKDRFSAERLKGVDSTLKIQPAKLEDSAVYLCASSASWNGANTGELFFGEGSRLTVL.

The CDR3 loop is CASSSGQARDTEAFF. The rearrangement joins TRBV7-9 to TRBJ1-1; TCRdb reports TRBD1, a call that lacks DNA to check it against. Germline V gives CDR1 SEHNR, CDR2 FQNEAQ (reference sequence). The CDR3 consists of 15 residues.

V gene TRBV28 combines with J gene TRBJ2-5; TCRdb outputs TRBD1, but without DNA this stays unchecked. The CDR3 consists of 14 residues. CDR1 is MDHEN and CDR2 is SYDVKM in the germline V gene. The chain's CDR3 is CASSRMEGGETQYF. The full variable domain, with the rest looked up from reference TRBV28 and TRBJ2-5, is DVKVTQSSRYLVKRTGEKVFLECVQDMDHENMFWYRQDPGLGLRLIYFSYDVKMKEKGDIPEGYSVSREKKERFSLILESASTNQTSMYLCASSRMEGGETQYFGPGTRLLVL.

The chain joins TRBV5-1 to TRBJ2-5. This CDR3 comprises 16 residues. The germline gives CDR1 SGHRS, CDR2 YFSETQ. CDR3 residues: CASSLAIRRVQETQYF.

The chain links TRBV19 to TRBJ2-7; lacking DNA, the TRBD1 call made by TCRdb goes unchecked. This CDR3 is built from 12 residues. The germline gives CDR1 LNHDA, CDR2 SQIVND (reference sequence). CDR3 in amino acids: CASRGGYHEQYF.

The chain couples TRBV5-6 to TRBJ2-3. CDR1 and CDR2 (germline): SGHDT, YYEEEE. The CDR3 length is 13 residues. The chain's CDR3 is CASSFDNTDTQYF.

The V and J genes are TRBV24-1 and TRBJ1-4. This CDR3 spans 12 amino acids. Germline CDR1 is KGHDR and CDR2 is SFDVKD. CDR3 protein: CATSGQLEKLFF.

V and J are TRBV11-1 and TRBJ2-2; TCRdb lists TRBD1, though no DNA is available to test this call. Germline values: CDR1 SGHAT, CDR2 FQDESV (reference sequence). There are 18 residues in the CDR3. The CDR3 spells CASSSPLWQEDLTGELFF.

The CDR3 reads CASSSALTVDLHNEQFF. J is TRBJ2-1 and V is TRBV7-9; no DNA is available, so the TRBD2 call from TCRdb remains unchecked. This CDR3 spans 17 amino acids. Germline V gene data show CDR1 as SEHNR and CDR2 as FQNEAQ (reference sequence).